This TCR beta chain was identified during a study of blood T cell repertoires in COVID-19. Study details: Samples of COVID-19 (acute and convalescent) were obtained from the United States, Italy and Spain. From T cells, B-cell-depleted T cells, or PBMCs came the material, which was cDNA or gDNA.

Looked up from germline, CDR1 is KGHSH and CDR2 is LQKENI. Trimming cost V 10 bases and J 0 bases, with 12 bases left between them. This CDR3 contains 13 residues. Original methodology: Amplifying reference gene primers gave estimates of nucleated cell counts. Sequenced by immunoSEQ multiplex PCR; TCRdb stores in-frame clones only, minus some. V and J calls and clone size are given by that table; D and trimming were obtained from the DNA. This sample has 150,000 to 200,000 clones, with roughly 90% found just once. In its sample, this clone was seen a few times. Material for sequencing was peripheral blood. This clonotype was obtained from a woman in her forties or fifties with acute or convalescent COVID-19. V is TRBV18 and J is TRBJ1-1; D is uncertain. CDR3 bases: TGTGCCACCACTGGGCAGCTGAACACTGAAGCTTTCTTT. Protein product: CATTGQLNTEAFF.